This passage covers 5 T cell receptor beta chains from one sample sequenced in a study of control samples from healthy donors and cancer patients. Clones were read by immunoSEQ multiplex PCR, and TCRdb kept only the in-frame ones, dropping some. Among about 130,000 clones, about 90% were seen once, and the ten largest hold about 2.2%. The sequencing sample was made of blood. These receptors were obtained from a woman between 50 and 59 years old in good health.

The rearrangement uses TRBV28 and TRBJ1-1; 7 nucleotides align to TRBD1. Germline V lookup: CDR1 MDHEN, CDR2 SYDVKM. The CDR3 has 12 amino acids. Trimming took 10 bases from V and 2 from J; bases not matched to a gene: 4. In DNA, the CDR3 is TGTGCCACCGGGACAGTTAACACTGAAGCTTTCTTT. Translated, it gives CATGTVNTEAFF.

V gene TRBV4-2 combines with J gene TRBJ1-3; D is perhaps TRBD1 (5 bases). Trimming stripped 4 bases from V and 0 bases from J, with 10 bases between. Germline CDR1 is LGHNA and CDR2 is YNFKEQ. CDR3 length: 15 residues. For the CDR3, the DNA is TGTGCCAGCAGCCGGGACTCTAGCTCTGGAAACACCATATATTTT. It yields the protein CASSRDSSSGNTIYF.

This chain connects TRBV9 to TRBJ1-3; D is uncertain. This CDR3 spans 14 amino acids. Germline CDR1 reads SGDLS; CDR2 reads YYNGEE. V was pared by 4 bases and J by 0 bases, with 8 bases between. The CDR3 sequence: CASSKLDSGNTIYF. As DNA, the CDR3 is TGTGCCAGCAGCAAACTGGACTCTGGAAACACCATATATTTT.

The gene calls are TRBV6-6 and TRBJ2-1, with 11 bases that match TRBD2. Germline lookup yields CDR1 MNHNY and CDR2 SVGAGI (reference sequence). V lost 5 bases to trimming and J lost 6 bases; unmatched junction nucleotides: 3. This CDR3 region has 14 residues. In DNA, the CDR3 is TGTGCCAGCAGTAAACTAGCGGGAGCCAATGAGCAGTTCTTC. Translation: CASSKLAGANEQFF.

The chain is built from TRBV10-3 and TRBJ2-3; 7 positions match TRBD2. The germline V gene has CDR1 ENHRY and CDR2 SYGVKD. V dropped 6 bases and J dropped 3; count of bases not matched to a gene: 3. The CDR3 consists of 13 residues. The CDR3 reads CAIRWRETDTQYF. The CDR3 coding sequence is TGTGCCATCAGATGGCGGGAGACAGATACGCAGTATTTT.